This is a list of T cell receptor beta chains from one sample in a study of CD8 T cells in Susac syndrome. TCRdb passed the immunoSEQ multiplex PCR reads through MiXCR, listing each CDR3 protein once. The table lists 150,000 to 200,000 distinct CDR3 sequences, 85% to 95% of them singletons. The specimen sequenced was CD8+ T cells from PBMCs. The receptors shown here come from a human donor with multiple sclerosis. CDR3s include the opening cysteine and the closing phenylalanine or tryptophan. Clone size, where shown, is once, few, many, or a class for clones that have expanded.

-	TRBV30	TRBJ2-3	CAWSVGESARDTQYF
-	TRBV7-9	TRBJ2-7	CASSPTDQGAYEQYF
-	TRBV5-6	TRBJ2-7	CASSLVGRWLHEQYF
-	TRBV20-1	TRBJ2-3	CSARIIGTSGGTDTQYF
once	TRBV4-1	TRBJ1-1	CASSQDDRQAGPNTEAFF
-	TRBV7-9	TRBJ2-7	CASSSSRARYEQYF
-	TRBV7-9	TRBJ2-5	CASSPSEREETQYF
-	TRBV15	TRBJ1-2	CATSSRLNWDYGYTF
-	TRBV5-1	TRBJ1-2	CASSPRTGADGYTF
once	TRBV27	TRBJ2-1	CASSLSGARSYNEQFF
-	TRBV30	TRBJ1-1	CAWTVTGRANTEAFF
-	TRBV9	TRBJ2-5	CASSGGHRETQYF
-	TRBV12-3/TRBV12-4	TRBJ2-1	CASSWDTNSYNEQFF
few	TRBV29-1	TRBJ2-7	CSARLASGSYEQYF
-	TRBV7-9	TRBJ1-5	CASSGDNQPQHF
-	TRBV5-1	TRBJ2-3	CASSPRRGVDTQYF
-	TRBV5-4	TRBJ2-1	CASSLELDNEQFF
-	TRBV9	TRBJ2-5	CASSVDQGGAQETQYF
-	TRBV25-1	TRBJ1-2	CASSELEAGDGYTF
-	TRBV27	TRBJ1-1	CASSFQGLFTEAFF